The present TCR beta chain was sequenced within a study of blood T cell repertoires in COVID-19. Using immunoSEQ multiplex PCR, the repertoire was profiled, and TCRdb retains in-frame clones only, with some absent. In the table there are 230,000 or so clones, around 90% of which are singletons. Per germline, CDR1 ENHRY and CDR2 SYGVKD. The J segment lost 0 bases and the V segment lost 10 bases, leaving 7 bases of the junction unmatched. There are 15 residues in the CDR3. The sample was peripheral blood. V usage is TRBV10-3 and J usage is TRBJ1-4; TRBD1 matches 8 bases. The receptor was derived from a woman aged 55-75 years with COVID-19, enrolled during active disease. CDR3 sequence reads: CATSQGVATNEKLFF. CDR3 nucleotide sequence: TGTGCCACCTCACAGGGGGTTGCAACTAATGAAAAACTGTTTTTT.